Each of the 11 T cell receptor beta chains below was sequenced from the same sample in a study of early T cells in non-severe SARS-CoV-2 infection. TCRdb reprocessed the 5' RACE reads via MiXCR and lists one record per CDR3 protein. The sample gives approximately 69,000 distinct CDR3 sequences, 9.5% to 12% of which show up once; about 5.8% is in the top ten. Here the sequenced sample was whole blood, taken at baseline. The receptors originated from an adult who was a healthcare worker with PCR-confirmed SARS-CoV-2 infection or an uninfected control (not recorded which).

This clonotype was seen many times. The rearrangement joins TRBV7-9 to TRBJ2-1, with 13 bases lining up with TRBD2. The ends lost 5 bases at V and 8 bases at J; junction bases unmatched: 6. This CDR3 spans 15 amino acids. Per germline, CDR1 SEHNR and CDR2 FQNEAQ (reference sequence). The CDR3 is CASSLGLAGYDEQFF. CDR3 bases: TGTGCCAGCAGCCTGGGACTAGCGGGATACGATGAGCAGTTCTTC.

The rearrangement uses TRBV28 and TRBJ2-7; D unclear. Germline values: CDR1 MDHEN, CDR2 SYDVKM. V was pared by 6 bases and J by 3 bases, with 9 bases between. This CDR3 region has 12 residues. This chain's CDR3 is CASSPSGYEQYF. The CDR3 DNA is TGTGCCAGCAGCCCCTCAGGCTACGAGCAGTACTTC.

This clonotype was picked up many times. The CDR3 is CSVGTRNYEQYF. The DNA for the CDR3 is TGCAGCGTCGGGACCCGGAACTACGAGCAGTACTTC. The chain uses TRBV29-1 and TRBJ2-7, with D possibly called TRBD1 or TRBD2 (5 bases each). Germline values: CDR1 SQVTM, CDR2 ANQGSEA. The CDR3 extends over 12 amino acids. V shed 6 bases and J shed 3 bases, with 12 bases lying between them.

The CDR3 nucleotides are TGTGCCAGCAGCTTAGGGACACTTTACACCGGGGAGCTGTTTTTT. Residues: CASSLGTLYTGELFF. This chain uses TRBV7-2 with TRBJ2-2, with a tentative D call TRBD1 (5 bases). The germline V gene has CDR1 SGHTA and CDR2 FQGNSA. The CDR3 is 15 amino acids. V was cut by 1 base and J by 3 bases, with 9 bases left in between.

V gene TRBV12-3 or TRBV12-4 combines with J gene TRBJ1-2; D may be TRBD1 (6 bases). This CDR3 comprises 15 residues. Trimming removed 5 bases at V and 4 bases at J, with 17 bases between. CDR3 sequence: CASSDTDSFSYGYTF. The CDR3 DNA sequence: TGTGCCAGCAGTGACACGGACAGTTTCTCCTATGGCTACACCTTC.

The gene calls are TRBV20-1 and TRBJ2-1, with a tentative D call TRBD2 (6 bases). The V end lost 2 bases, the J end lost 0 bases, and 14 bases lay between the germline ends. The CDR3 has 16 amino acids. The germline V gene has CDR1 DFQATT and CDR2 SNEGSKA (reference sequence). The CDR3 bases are TGCAGTGCTAGATGGGGACTGGGCAGCTCCTACAATGAGCAGTTCTTC. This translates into CSARWGLGSSYNEQFF.

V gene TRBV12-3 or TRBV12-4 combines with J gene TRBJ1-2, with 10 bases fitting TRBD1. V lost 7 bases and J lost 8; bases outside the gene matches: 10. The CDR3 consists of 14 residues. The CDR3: CASTRDRGQWGYTF. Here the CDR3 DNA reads TGTGCCAGCACTCGGGACAGGGGCCAATGGGGCTACACCTTC.

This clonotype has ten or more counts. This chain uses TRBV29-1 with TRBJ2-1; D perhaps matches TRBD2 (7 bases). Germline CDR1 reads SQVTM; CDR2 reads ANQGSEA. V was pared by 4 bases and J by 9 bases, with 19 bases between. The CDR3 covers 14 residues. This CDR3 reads CSVAARRGGGEQFF. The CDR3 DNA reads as TGCAGCGTTGCGGCTCGTCGGGGAGGGGGTGAGCAGTTCTTC.

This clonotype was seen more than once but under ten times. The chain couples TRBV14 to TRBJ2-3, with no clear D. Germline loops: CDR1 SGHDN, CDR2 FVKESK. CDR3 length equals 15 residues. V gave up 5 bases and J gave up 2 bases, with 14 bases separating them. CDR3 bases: TGTGCCAGCAGCGATAGTCGAGATTACACAGATACGCAGTATTTT. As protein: CASSDSRDYTDTQYF. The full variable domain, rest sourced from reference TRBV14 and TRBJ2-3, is EAGVTQFPSHSVIEKGQTVTLRCDPISGHDNLYWYRRVMGKEIKFLLHFVKESKQDESGMPNNRFLAERTGGTYSTLKVQPAELEDSGVYFCASSDSRDYTDTQYFGPGTRLTVL.

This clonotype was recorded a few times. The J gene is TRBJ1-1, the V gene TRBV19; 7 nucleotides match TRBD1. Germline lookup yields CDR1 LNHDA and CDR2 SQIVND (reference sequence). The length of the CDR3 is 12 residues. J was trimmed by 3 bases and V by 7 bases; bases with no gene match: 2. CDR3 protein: CASKGAYTEAFF. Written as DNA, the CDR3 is TGTGCCAGTAAGGGGGCCTACACTGAAGCTTTCTTT.

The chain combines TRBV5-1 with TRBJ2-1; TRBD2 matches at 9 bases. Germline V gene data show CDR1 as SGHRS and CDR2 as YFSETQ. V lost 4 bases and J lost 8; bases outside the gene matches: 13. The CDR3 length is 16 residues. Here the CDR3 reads CASSAGRSGRIDEQFF. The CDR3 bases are TGCGCCAGCAGCGCCGGACGTAGCGGGAGAATAGATGAGCAGTTCTTC. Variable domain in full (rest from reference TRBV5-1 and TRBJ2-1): KAGVTQTPRYLIKTRGQQVTLSCSPISGHRSVSWYQQTPGQGLQFLFEYFSETQRNKGNFPGRFSGRQFSNSRSEMNVSTLELGDSALYLCASSAGRSGRIDEQFFGPGTRLTVL.